Sequencing of this T cell receptor beta chain was carried out in a study of cytomegalovirus exposure and HLA in healthy donors. Regarding the study as a whole: As a later analysis showed, a missense DCLRE1C variant was linked to trimming of TCR beta V- and J-genes. The likely origin of a cluster of highly shared sequence variants was a sequencing artifact.

PCR amplification relied on 60 Vbeta primers (plus 13 Jbeta primers). Profiling relied on immunoSEQ multiplex PCR, and the TCRdb table lists in-frame clones only, not all of them. The table includes about 110,000 clones, 15% detected once. This clone showed up just a few times. Its target is unknown. There are 14 residues in the CDR3. Germline loops: CDR1 MDHEN, CDR2 SYDVKM. V was cut by 6 bases and J by 4 bases, with 13 bases left in between. Sequencing was done on a sample of PBMCs. The chain recombines TRBV28 with TRBJ1-5, with D maybe TRBD1 (5 bases). This receptor was taken from a woman under 30 in good health and CMV-seronegative. The CDR3 is CASRTDNSNQPQHF. The DNA of the CDR3 is TGTGCCAGCAGAACGGACAACTCGAATCAGCCCCAGCATTTT.